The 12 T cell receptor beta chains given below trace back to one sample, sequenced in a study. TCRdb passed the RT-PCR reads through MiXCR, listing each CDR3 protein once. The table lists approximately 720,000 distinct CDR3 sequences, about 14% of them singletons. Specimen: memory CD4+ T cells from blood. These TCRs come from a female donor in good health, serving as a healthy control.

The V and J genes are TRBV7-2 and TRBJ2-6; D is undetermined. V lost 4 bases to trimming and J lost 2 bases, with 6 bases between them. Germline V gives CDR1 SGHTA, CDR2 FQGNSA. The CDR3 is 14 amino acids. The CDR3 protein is CASSSGPGANVLTF. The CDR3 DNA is TGTGCCAGCAGCTCAGGACCTGGGGCCAACGTCCTGACTTTC. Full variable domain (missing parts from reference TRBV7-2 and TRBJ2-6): GAGVSQSPSNKVTEKGKDVELRCDPISGHTALYWYRQSLGQGLEFLIYFQGNSAPDKSGLPSDRFSAERTGGSVSTLTIQRTQQEDSAVYLCASSSGPGANVLTFGAGSRLTVL.

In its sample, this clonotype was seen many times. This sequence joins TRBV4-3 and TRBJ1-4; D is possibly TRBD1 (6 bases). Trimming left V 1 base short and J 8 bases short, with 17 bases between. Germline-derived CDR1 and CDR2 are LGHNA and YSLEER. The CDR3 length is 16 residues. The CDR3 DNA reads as TGCGCCAGCAGCCAAGCCCCCTTGGGGGCGCACGAAAAACTGTTTTTT. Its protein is CASSQAPLGAHEKLFF.

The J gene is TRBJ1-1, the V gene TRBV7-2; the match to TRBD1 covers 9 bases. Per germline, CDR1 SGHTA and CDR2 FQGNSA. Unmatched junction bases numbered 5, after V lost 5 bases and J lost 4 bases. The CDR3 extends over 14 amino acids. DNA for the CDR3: TGTGCCAGCAGCATACTGACAGGGGGCACTGAAGCTTTCTTT. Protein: CASSILTGGTEAFF.

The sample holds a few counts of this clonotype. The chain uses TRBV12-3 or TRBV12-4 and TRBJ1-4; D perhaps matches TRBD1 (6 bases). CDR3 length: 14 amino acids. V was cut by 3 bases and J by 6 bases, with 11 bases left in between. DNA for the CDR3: TGTGCCAGCAGTTTGCGGGGGGGCGATGAAAAACTGTTTTTT. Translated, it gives CASSLRGGDEKLFF.

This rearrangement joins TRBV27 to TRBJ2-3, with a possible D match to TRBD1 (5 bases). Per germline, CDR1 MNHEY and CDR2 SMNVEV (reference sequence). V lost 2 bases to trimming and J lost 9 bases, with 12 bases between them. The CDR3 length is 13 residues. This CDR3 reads CASSLMGQGTQYF. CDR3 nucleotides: TGTGCCAGCAGTTTAATGGGGCAAGGAACGCAGTATTTT.

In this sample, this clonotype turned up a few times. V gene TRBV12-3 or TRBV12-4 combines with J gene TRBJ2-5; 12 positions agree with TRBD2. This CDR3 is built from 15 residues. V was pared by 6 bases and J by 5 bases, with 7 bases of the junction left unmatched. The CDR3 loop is CASSPRLAGVETQYF. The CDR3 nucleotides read TGTGCCAGCAGCCCCAGACTAGCGGGAGTGGAGACCCAGTACTTC.

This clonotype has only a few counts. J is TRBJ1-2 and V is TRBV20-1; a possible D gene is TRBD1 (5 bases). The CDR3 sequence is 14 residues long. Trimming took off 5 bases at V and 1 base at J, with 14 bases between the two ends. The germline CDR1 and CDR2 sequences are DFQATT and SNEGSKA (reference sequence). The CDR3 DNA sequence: TGCAGTGCTTCGCCGGGACTCCTTAACTATGGCTACACCTTC. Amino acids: CSASPGLLNYGYTF.

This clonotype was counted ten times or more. CDR3 amino acids: CASSFWTSWDIQYF. The CDR3 DNA follows: TGTGCCAGCAGCTTCTGGACTAGCTGGGACATTCAGTACTTC. J is TRBJ2-4 and V is TRBV5-4; TRBD2 matches at 8 bases. The J segment lost 8 bases and the V segment lost 2 bases, leaving 6 bases of the junction unmatched. The CDR3 consists of 14 residues. Germline CDR1 is SGHNT and CDR2 is YYREEE (reference sequence).

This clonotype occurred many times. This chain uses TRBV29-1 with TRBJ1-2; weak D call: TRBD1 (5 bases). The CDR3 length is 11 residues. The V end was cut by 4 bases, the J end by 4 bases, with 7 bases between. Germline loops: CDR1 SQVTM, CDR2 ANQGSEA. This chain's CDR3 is CSVATGYGYTF. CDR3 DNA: TGCAGCGTTGCCACAGGCTATGGCTACACCTTC.

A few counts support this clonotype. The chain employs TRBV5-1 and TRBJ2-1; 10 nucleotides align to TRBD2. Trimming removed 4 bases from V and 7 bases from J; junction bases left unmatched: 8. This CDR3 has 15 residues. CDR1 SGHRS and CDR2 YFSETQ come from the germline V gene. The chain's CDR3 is CASSAMGLALNEQFF. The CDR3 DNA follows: TGCGCCAGCAGCGCTATGGGACTAGCGCTTAATGAGCAGTTCTTC.

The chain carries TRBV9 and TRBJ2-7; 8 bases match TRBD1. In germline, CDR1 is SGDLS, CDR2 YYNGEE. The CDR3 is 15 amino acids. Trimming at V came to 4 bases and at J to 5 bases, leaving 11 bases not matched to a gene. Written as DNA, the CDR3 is TGTGCCAGCAGCCTCTCAGGGGGCGAGGCCCACGAGCAGTACTTC. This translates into CASSLSGGEAHEQYF.

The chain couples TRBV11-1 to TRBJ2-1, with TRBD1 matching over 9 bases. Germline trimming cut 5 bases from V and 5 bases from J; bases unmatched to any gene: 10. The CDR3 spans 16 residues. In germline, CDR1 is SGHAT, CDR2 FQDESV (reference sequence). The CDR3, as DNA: TGTGCCAGCAGCGGACCTACAGGGGGCCTCAACAATGAGCAGTTCTTC. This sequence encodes CASSGPTGGLNNEQFF.